This T cell receptor beta chain was observed in a study of identical twins. Study-level findings and limits: Without tracking the same donors, conclusions rested on cross-sectional statistical analysis. Insertions ran lower in abundant cord blood beta clonotypes, though not in memory repertoires.

Comment on this clonotype: Antigen unknown.

Trimming left V 3 bases short and J 1 base short, with 6 bases between. Germline CDR1 MNHEY, CDR2 SVGAGI. CDR3 size: 14 residues. TCRdb reprocessed the 5' RACE reads with MiXCR, giving one entry per CDR3 protein. In the table there are some 600,000 distinct CDR3 sequences, just over 7% of which are singletons. The sample was also linked to a second study, of yellow fever vaccine responses in identical twins. That study reports: Convergence reportedly seemed to mark part of the twins' vaccine T cell response, with personalization marking the rest.

The rearrangement links TRBV6-5 to TRBJ2-2; D is unresolved. The sequenced material came from PBMCs. The sequence came from a woman between 18 and 29 years old in good health. The DNA of the CDR3 is TGTGCCAGCAGTTATCAAGGGAACACCGGGGAGCTGTTTTTT. Its protein is CASSYQGNTGELFF.